There are many counts of the clone carrying this T cell receptor (beta chain). The germline V gene encodes CDR1 SQVTM and CDR2 ANQGSEA. The germline V and J ends were trimmed by 7 bases and 3 bases, with 16 bases remaining between them. This CDR3 is 14 amino acids long. The data were taken from a study of human T cells and chemical hapten exposure. MiXCR, applied by TCRdb to the RACE reads, yields one record per CDR3 protein. The sample lists over 85,000 distinct CDR3 sequences, 9.5% to 15% occurring once. Time point reported: patch test 1, 2 weeks after DPC sensitization. Specified treatment: therapeutic diphenylcyclopropenone sensitization with weekly scalp DPC.

This receptor was identified in a woman in her thirties or forties with alopecia areata. Some clones in this sample may be carry-over from other donors' samples. Sequences were derived from whole blood, sampled in connection with sensitization to the hapten diphenylcyclopropenone (DPC). The chain employs TRBV29-1 and TRBJ2-1; possible D gene TRBD2, 5 bases. Written as DNA, the CDR3 is TGCAGCGCGCGTCGTCCCGGGATCTACAATGAGCAGTTCTTC. Amino acids: CSARRPGIYNEQFF.